This T cell receptor (beta chain) was obtained from a study of neoadjuvant nivolumab and ipilimumab in lung cancer. Of note for this clone: Its antigen is undetermined.

Data came from immunoSEQ multiplex PCR; TCRdb stores just in-frame clones and leaves some out. The sample shows 40,000 to 60,000 clones, approximately 90% of them seen only once. Germline V CDR1 and CDR2: LNHNV, YYDKDF (reference sequence). This CDR3 comprises 15 residues. The ends were cut back, 1 base at V and 3 bases at J, with 9 bases in the middle. Study outcomes and limitations: Resected-tumor TCR richness correlated positively with pretherapy blood richness.

This sequence originates from an adult with non-small cell lung cancer. Some clones in this sample may be carry-over from other donors' samples. The chain is built from TRBV15 and TRBJ2-2, with unresolved D. Sequenced material: blood, taken before neoadjuvant nivolumab, alone or with ipilimumab. CDR3 amino acids: CATSRVDGHTGELFF. The CDR3 DNA sequence: TGTGCCACCAGCAGAGTCGACGGACACACCGGGGAGCTGTTTTTT.